The 29 T cell receptor beta chains reported below all come from one sample, sequenced in a study of early T cells in non-severe SARS-CoV-2 infection. MiXCR, applied by TCRdb to the 5' RACE reads, yields one record per CDR3 protein. The sample lists 70,000 or so distinct CDR3 sequences, roughly 13% seen once, with about an eighth in the top ten. The sequencing input was whole blood. The receptors derive from an adult who was a healthcare worker with PCR-confirmed SARS-CoV-2 infection or an uninfected control (not recorded which).

Many counts were recorded for this clonotype. This chain uses TRBV7-8 with TRBJ2-3; TRBD2 matches 13 bases. Germline loops: CDR1 SGHVS, CDR2 FQNEAQ. The ends lost 0 bases at V and 14 bases at J; junction bases unmatched: 5. The CDR3 loop spans 14 amino acids. CDR3 DNA: TGTGCCAGCAGCTTAGCACTAGCGGGGGGGTTATGGTATTTT. Protein sequence: CASSLALAGGLWYF.

In this sample, this clonotype turned up many times. J is TRBJ1-3 and V is TRBV6-1; TRBD1 matches at 10 bases. Trimming took 4 bases from V and 2 from J; bases not matched to a gene: 11. The CDR3 has 18 amino acids. Germline assignment: CDR1 MNHNS and CDR2 SASEGT. CDR3 amino acids: CASSALGTGVRAGNTIYF. The CDR3 DNA reads TGTGCCAGCAGTGCCCTAGGGACAGGGGTAAGAGCTGGAAACACCATATATTTT.

The rearrangement joins TRBV7-9 to TRBJ2-7; possibly TRBD2 for D (6 bases). V dropped 5 bases and J dropped 2 bases, with 16 bases sitting between them. The CDR3 totals 15 residues. Germline CDR1 reads SEHNR; CDR2 reads FQNEAQ (reference sequence). This CDR3 is CASSEPRDSAYEQYF. CDR3 coding DNA: TGTGCCAGCAGCGAGCCCCGGGACTCCGCCTACGAGCAGTACTTC.

The J gene is TRBJ1-5, the V gene TRBV6-5; D gene uncertain. Trimming cost V 8 bases and J 6 bases, with 11 bases left between them. This CDR3 has 12 residues. Per germline, CDR1 MNHEY and CDR2 SVGAGI. The CDR3 sequence: CASHSRGQPQHF. DNA of the CDR3: TGTGCCAGCCACTCCCGGGGTCAGCCCCAGCATTTT.

This CDR3 reads CASSDSTSGGLMMNEQFF. CDR3 DNA sequence: TGCGCCAGCAGTGACTCGACTAGCGGGGGGTTGATGATGAATGAGCAGTTCTTC. V usage is TRBV10-1 and J usage is TRBJ2-1, with TRBD2 matching over 13 bases. The CDR3 sequence is 18 residues long. Germline CDR1 is WNHNN and CDR2 is SYGVQD (reference sequence). V lost 3 bases and J lost 7; bases outside the gene matches: 12.

At least ten counts were recorded for this clonotype. The chain combines TRBV7-9 with TRBJ2-1, with 7 bases lining up with TRBD1. V shed 6 bases, J shed 8 bases, and the junction held 4 bases outside the gene matches. The germline CDR1 and CDR2 sequences are SEHNR and FQNEAQ (reference sequence). CDR3 length equals 12 residues. The CDR3 loop is CASRRDRDEQFF. CDR3 in DNA: TGTGCCAGCAGGCGTGACAGGGATGAGCAGTTCTTC.

The chain is built from TRBV4-1 and TRBJ1-1; D uncertain. This CDR3 has 14 amino acids. Trimming cost V 0 bases and J 2 bases, with 7 bases left between them. Germline V gene lookup returns CDR1 MGHRA and CDR2 YSYEKL. DNA for the CDR3: TGCGCCAGCAGCCAAGACAGGCTAAACACTGAAGCTTTCTTT. This codes for CASSQDRLNTEAFF.

The chain joins TRBV5-1 to TRBJ1-1; no firm D call. The CDR3 covers 15 residues. The germline CDR1 and CDR2 sequences are SGHRS and YFSETQ. The V and J ends lost 1 base and 1 base respectively, with 11 bases between them. For the CDR3, the DNA is TGCGCCAGCAGCTTGCTTTTCGGAGCGAACACTGAAGCTTTCTTT. It specifies CASSLLFGANTEAFF. Full variable domain (missing parts from reference TRBV5-1 and TRBJ1-1): KAGVTQTPRYLIKTRGQQVTLSCSPISGHRSVSWYQQTPGQGLQFLFEYFSETQRNKGNFPGRFSGRQFSNSRSEMNVSTLELGDSALYLCASSLLFGANTEAFFGQGTRLTVV.

This clonotype was picked up many times. This chain joins TRBV29-1 and TRBJ2-7; 8 bases line up with TRBD2. CDR1 and CDR2 (germline): SQVTM, ANQGSEA. The CDR3 loop spans 13 amino acids. Trimming took 3 bases from V and 4 from J; bases not matched to a gene: 5. The CDR3 is CSVERGDGYEQYF. The CDR3 DNA is TGCAGCGTTGAGCGGGGGGACGGATACGAGCAGTACTTC.

V is TRBV9 and J is TRBJ1-4, with a weak D call TRBD1 (5 bases). Germline lookup yields CDR1 SGDLS and CDR2 YYNGEE. The V and J ends lost 4 bases and 5 bases respectively, with 12 bases between them. The CDR3 is 14 residues long. This chain's CDR3 is CASSPGEGNEKLFF. DNA of the CDR3: TGTGCCAGCAGCCCCGGTGAGGGGAATGAAAAACTGTTTTTT.

The chain is built from TRBV5-1 and TRBJ2-3; D gene unclear. V gave up 0 bases and J gave up 5 bases, with 7 bases separating them. The CDR3 runs 13 residues. Germline V lookup: CDR1 SGHRS, CDR2 YFSETQ. The CDR3 region has the DNA TGCGCCAGCAGCTTGGTGTACGGAGATACGCAGTATTTT. Protein product: CASSLVYGDTQYF. Variable domain in full (rest from reference TRBV5-1 and TRBJ2-3): KAGVTQTPRYLIKTRGQQVTLSCSPISGHRSVSWYQQTPGQGLQFLFEYFSETQRNKGNFPGRFSGRQFSNSRSEMNVSTLELGDSALYLCASSLVYGDTQYFGPGTRLTVL.

This clonotype was seen more than once but under ten times. The chain joins TRBV5-1 to TRBJ2-3; 9 bases line up with TRBD2. The CDR3 is 15 amino acids. J lost 3 bases, V lost 1 base, and 3 bases had no gene match. Germline CDR1 reads SGHRS; CDR2 reads YFSETQ. The CDR3 spells CASSLSLAGTDTQYF. The CDR3, as DNA: TGCGCCAGCAGCTTGTCTCTAGCGGGGACAGATACGCAGTATTTT. Full variable domain (outside the CDR3, taken from reference TRBV5-1 and TRBJ2-3): KAGVTQTPRYLIKTRGQQVTLSCSPISGHRSVSWYQQTPGQGLQFLFEYFSETQRNKGNFPGRFSGRQFSNSRSEMNVSTLELGDSALYLCASSLSLAGTDTQYFGPGTRLTVL.

The J gene is TRBJ1-1, the V gene TRBV29-1; 9 bases are a match to TRBD1. The trim removed 5 bases at V and 11 bases at J, leaving 12 bases unmatched. Germline CDR1 is SQVTM and CDR2 is ANQGSEA. The CDR3 is made up of 13 amino acids. CDR3: CSVSSGQGLWAFF. The CDR3 DNA reads as TGCAGCGTTTCCTCCGGACAGGGGCTTTGGGCTTTCTTT.

This clonotype has a handful of counts. The CDR3 reads CASSDDPDGRTEAFF. For the CDR3, the DNA is TGTGCCAGCAGCGACGACCCGGACGGTAGGACTGAAGCTTTCTTT. The V and J genes are TRBV28 and TRBJ1-1, with unresolved D. The V and J ends lost 6 bases and 5 bases respectively, with 19 bases between them. CDR1 is MDHEN, CDR2 SYDVKM, per germline. The CDR3 spans 15 residues.

J is TRBJ2-2 and V is TRBV7-8, with 8 bases lining up with TRBD1. The CDR3 spans 16 residues. V was clipped by 4 bases and J by 3 bases; unmatched bases: 7. CDR1 and CDR2 from the germline V gene are SGHVS and FQNEAQ. CDR3 protein: CASSSKQGAYTGELFF. CDR3 nucleotides: TGTGCCAGCAGCTCTAAGCAGGGGGCTTACACCGGGGAGCTGTTTTTT.

The V gene is TRBV7-9, the J gene TRBJ2-2; 7 nucleotides match TRBD1. V lost 5 bases to trimming and J lost 5 bases; unmatched junction nucleotides: 11. CDR3 length: 16 residues. Germline assignment: CDR1 SEHNR and CDR2 FQNEAQ (reference sequence). The DNA for the CDR3 is TGTGCCAGCAGCCTGCGACAGGGTGACTATACCGGGGAGCTGTTTTTT. This gives the protein CASSLRQGDYTGELFF.

The CDR3 sequence is CASRQTPGVVTEAFF. The CDR3 DNA reads TGTGCCAGCAGGCAAACCCCAGGGGTTGTTACTGAAGCTTTCTTT. This rearrangement joins TRBV11-2 to TRBJ1-1; D perhaps matches TRBD1 (6 bases). The V end was cut by 6 bases, the J end by 5 bases, with 19 bases between. The CDR3 spans 15 residues. Germline V lookup: CDR1 SGHAT, CDR2 FQNNGV.

There are many counts of this clonotype. This chain joins TRBV5-1 and TRBJ2-3; TRBD1 aligns across 7 bases. Germline trimming cut 6 bases from V and 2 bases from J; bases unmatched to any gene: 6. Germline V gene lookup returns CDR1 SGHRS and CDR2 YFSETQ. There are 14 residues in the CDR3. CDR3 sequence (DNA): TGCGCCAGCAAATGGACAGGCTACACAGATACGCAGTATTTT. This sequence encodes CASKWTGYTDTQYF.

This clonotype appeared many times. This chain uses TRBV7-2 with TRBJ1-1, with no clear D. With 3 bases removed from V and 1 base from J, the gap between germline ends came to 6 bases. Germline lookup yields CDR1 SGHTA and CDR2 FQGNSA. This CDR3 has 13 amino acids. The chain's CDR3 is CASSFRENTEAFF. DNA of the CDR3: TGTGCCAGCAGCTTTAGAGAGAACACTGAAGCTTTCTTT.

This rearrangement joins TRBV5-1 to TRBJ1-1; no firm D call. The CDR3 has 14 amino acids. Trimming removed 4 bases from V and 6 bases from J, with 16 bases in between. Per germline, CDR1 SGHRS and CDR2 YFSETQ. The CDR3 region has the DNA TGCGCCAGCAGCCTAGGCTTCCTCAGACCTGAAGCTTTCTTT. This gives the protein CASSLGFLRPEAFF.

This clonotype was observed at least ten times. The chain recombines TRBV2 with TRBJ1-1; D call uncertain. This CDR3 is 12 amino acids long. Between the trimmed V and J ends, which lost 5 bases and 0 bases, there was a span of 4 bases. CDR1 and CDR2 (germline): SNHLY, FYNNEI. CDR3 sequence reads: CASSLMNTEAFF. CDR3 coding DNA: TGTGCCAGCAGTCTCATGAACACTGAAGCTTTCTTT.

The rearrangement joins TRBV6-2 or TRBV6-3 to TRBJ2-5; D gene uncertain. This CDR3 has 13 residues. V shed 6 bases and J shed 3 bases, with 11 bases lying between them. Germline-derived CDR1 and CDR2 are MNHEY and SVGEGT. This CDR3 is CASSRQPEETQYF. Written as DNA, the CDR3 is TGTGCCAGCAGCAGACAACCCGAAGAGACCCAGTACTTC.

This clonotype was seen more than once but under ten times. The genes are TRBV10-3 and TRBJ1-1; D remains unclear. Trimming took off 2 bases at V and 2 bases at J, with 6 bases between the two ends. The CDR3 contains 13 residues. CDR1 ENHRY and CDR2 SYGVKD come from the germline V gene. CDR3 sequence: CAISELENTEAFF. The CDR3 region has the DNA TGTGCCATCAGTGAGCTGGAAAACACTGAAGCTTTCTTT.

This clonotype was recorded a few times. The gene calls are TRBV7-6 and TRBJ2-5, with D possibly being TRBD2 (5 bases). Germline V gives CDR1 SGHVS, CDR2 FNYEAQ. Trimming took off 3 bases at V and 1 base at J, with 12 bases between the two ends. This CDR3 has 15 amino acids. CDR3 sequence reads: CASSLGVEPQETQYF. The CDR3, as DNA: TGTGCCAGCAGCTTGGGAGTCGAGCCCCAAGAGACCCAGTACTTC.

Ten or more counts support this clonotype. CDR3 sequence (DNA): TGTGCCAGCAGCTTTCGCACCAGCTCCTACAATGAGCAGTTCTTC. Translated, it gives CASSFRTSSYNEQFF. This rearrangement joins TRBV5-6 to TRBJ2-1; D ambiguous. Germline values: CDR1 SGHDT, CDR2 YYEEEE. Trimming left V 2 bases short and J 0 bases short, with 9 bases between. This CDR3 is 15 amino acids long.

This clonotype was recorded many times. The chain has TRBV27 and TRBJ1-4; TRBD1 might be the D (6 bases). Germline loops: CDR1 MNHEY, CDR2 SMNVEV (reference sequence). The CDR3 has 14 residues. V was cut by 7 bases and J by 7 bases, with 16 bases left in between. The CDR3 sequence: CASKTTGTGEKLFF. CDR3 DNA: TGTGCCAGCAAAACTACAGGGACTGGTGAAAAACTGTTTTTT.

This clonotype was found many times. The CDR3 region has the DNA TGTGCCAGCAGTACTAGCGGAAGCTCCTACGAGCAGTACTTC. It is translated as CASSTSGSSYEQYF. The chain recombines TRBV28 with TRBJ2-7; 8 positions agree with TRBD2. Germline trimming cut 5 bases from V and 0 bases from J; bases unmatched to any gene: 3. Germline values: CDR1 MDHEN, CDR2 SYDVKM. The CDR3 has 14 amino acids.

The chain carries TRBV20-1 and TRBJ1-5, with 9 bases that match TRBD1. Germline-derived CDR1 and CDR2 are DFQATT and SNEGSKA (reference sequence). V trimming: 3 bases; J trimming: 3 bases; junction bases outside the gene matches: 9. This CDR3 contains 16 residues. CDR3 residues: CSASSWGTGINQPQHF. CDR3 DNA sequence: TGCAGTGCTAGCTCTTGGGGGACAGGGATCAATCAGCCCCAGCATTTT.

The chain combines TRBV7-3 with TRBJ1-5, with D maybe TRBD1 (5 bases). Germline CDR1 SGHTA, CDR2 FQGTGA. The CDR3 is 15 amino acids. Trimming removed 5 bases from V and 1 base from J, with 12 bases in between. CDR3 nucleotide sequence: TGTGCCAGCAGCCAGCCGGACACAAGCAATCAGCCCCAGCATTTT. Translating it yields CASSQPDTSNQPQHF.